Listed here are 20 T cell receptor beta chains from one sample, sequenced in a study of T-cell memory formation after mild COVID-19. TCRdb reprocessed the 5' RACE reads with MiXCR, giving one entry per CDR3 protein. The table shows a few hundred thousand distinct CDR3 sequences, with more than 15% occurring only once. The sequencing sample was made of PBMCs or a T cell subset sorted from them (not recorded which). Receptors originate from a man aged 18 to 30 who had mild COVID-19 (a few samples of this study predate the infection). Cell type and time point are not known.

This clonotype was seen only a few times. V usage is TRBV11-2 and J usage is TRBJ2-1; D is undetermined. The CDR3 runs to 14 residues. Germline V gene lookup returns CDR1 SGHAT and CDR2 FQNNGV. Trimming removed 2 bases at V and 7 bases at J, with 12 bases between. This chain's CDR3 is CASSLLSRLNEQFF. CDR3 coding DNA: TGTGCCAGCAGCTTATTGTCGCGCCTAAATGAGCAGTTCTTC.

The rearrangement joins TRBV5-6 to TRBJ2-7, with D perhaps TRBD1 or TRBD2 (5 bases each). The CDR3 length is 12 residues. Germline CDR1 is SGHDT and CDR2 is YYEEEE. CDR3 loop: CASSRPGRGKNV. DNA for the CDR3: TGTGCCAGCAGCCGACCGGGACGGGGCAAGAACGTC.

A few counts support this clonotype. In nucleotides, the CDR3 is TGTGCCAGCAGCCGACCGACAGGGGACTCGTTTCAGGAGTATTTT. It is translated as CASSRPTGDSFQEYF. The chain links TRBV5-5 to TRBJ2-3; 8 nucleotides line up with TRBD1. Per the germline V gene, CDR1 is SGHKS and CDR2 is YYEKEE (reference sequence). CDR3 length equals 15 residues. J lost 13 bases, V lost 4 bases, and 17 bases had no gene match.

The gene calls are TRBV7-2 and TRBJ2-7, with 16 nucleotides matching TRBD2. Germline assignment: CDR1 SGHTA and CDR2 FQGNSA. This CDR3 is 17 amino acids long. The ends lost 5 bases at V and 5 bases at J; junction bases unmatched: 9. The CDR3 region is CASSKTGTSGGAHEQYV. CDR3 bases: TGTGCCAGCAGCAAAACCGGGACTAGCGGGGGGGCTCACGAGCAGTACGTC.

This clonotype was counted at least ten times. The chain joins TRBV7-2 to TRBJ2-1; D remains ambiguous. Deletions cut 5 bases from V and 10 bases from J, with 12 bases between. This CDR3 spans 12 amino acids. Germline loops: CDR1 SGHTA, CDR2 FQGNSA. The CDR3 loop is CASSPRVTEQFF. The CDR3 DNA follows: TGTGCCAGCAGCCCCCGGGTTACCGAGCAGTTCTTC.

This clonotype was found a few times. CDR3: CASSLRDSNTEAFF. The CDR3 coding sequence is TGTGCCAGCAGCCTCCGGGACAGCAACACTGAAGCTTTCTTT. The chain employs TRBV7-8 and TRBJ1-1; 7 bases align to TRBD1. This CDR3 is 14 amino acids long. Losses at the gene ends were 5 bases for V and 2 bases for J; bases not matched to a gene: 5. CDR1 is SGHVS and CDR2 is FQNEAQ in the germline V gene.

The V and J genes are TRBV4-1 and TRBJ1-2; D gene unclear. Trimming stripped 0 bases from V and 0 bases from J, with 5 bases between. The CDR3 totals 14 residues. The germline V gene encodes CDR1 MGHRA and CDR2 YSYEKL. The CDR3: CASSQDRANYGYTF. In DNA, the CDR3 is TGCGCCAGCAGCCAAGACAGAGCTAACTATGGCTACACCTTC.

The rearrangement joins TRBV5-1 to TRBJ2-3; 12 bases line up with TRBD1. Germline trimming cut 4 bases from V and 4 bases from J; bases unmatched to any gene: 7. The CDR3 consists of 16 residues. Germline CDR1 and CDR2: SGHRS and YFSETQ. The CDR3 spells CASSPGTGGSADTQYF. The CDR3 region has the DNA TGCGCCAGCAGCCCCGGGACAGGGGGCTCGGCAGATACGCAGTATTTT.

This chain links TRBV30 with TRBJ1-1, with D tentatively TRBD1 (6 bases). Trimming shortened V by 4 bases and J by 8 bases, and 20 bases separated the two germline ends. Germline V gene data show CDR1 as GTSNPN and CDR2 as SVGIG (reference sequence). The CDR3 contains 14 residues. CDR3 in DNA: TGTGCCTGGACCATAACTTGGGGGGGCTCCGAAGCTTTCTTT. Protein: CAWTITWGGSEAFF.

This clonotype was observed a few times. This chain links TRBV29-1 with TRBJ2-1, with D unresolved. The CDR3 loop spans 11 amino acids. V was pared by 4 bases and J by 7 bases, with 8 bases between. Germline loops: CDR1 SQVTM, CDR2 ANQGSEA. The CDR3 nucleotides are TGCAGCGTTGGAAGGTTTAATGAGCAGTTCTTC. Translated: CSVGRFNEQFF.

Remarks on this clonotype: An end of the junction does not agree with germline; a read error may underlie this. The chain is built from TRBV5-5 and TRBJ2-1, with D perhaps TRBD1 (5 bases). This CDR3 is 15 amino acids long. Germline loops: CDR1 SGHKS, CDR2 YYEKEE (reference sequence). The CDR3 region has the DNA TGTGCCAGCACCTTGGAAGGACAATTTCACAATGAGCAGTTCTTC. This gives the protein CASTLEGQFHNEQFF.

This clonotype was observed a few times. The CDR3 reads CASSLNREANEQFF. CDR3 coding DNA: TGTGCCAGCAGCTTAAACAGGGAGGCAAATGAGCAGTTCTTC. The genes are TRBV7-6 and TRBJ2-1; D tentatively reads TRBD1 or TRBD2 (6 bases each). Trimming removed 2 bases from V and 7 bases from J, with 12 bases in between. CDR3 size: 14 residues. CDR1 SGHVS and CDR2 FNYEAQ come from the germline V gene.

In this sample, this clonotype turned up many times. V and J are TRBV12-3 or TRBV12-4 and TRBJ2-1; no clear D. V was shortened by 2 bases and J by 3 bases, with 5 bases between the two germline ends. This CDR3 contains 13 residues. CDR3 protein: CASSLTVYNEQFF. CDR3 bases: TGTGCCAGCAGTTTAACTGTCTACAATGAGCAGTTCTTC.

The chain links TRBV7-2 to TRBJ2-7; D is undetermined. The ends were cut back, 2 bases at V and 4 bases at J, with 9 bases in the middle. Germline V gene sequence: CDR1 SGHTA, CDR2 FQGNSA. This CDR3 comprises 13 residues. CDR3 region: CASSLNRGYEQYV. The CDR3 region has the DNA TGTGCCAGCAGCTTAAACAGAGGATACGAGCAGTACGTC.

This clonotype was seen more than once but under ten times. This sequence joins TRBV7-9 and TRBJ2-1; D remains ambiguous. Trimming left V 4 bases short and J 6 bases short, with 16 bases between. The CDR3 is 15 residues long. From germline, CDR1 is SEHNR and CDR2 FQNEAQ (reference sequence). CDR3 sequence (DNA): TGTGCCAGCAGCTCACCGGGTGAACTGACCAATGAGCAGTTCTTC. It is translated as CASSSPGELTNEQFF.

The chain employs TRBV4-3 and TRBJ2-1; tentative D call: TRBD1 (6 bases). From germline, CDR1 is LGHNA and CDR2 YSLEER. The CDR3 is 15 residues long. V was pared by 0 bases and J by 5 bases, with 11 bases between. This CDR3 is CASSQDRGSHNEQFF. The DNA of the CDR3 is TGCGCCAGCAGCCAAGATAGGGGGAGCCACAATGAGCAGTTCTTC.

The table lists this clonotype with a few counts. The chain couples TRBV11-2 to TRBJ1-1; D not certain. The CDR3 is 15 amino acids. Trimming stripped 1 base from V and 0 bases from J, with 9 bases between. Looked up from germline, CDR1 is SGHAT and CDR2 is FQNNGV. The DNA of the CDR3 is TGTGCCAGCAGCTTAGCGTCAGGACTGAACACTGAAGCTTTCTTT. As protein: CASSLASGLNTEAFF.

The CDR3 region is CASSQADPLTFYEQYF. The DNA of the CDR3 is TGCGCCAGCAGCCAAGCGGATCCCCTAACTTTCTACGAGCAGTACTTC. J is TRBJ2-7 and V is TRBV4-1; D gene unclear. Germline V gene sequence: CDR1 MGHRA, CDR2 YSYEKL. V dropped 1 base and J dropped 3 bases, with 16 bases sitting between them. This CDR3 contains 16 residues.

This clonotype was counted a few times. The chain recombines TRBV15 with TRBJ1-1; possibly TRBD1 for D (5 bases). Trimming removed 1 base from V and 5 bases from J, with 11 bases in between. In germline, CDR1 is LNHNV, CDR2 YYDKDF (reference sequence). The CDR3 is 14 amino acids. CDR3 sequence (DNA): TGTGCCACCAGCAGAGTTACAGGAGGAACTGAAGCTTTCTTT. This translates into CATSRVTGGTEAFF.

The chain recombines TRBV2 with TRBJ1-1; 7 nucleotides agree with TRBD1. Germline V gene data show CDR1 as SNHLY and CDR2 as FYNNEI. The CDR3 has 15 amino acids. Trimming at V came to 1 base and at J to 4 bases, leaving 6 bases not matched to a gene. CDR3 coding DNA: TGTGCCAGCAGTGAAGTAACAGGGGTTGGCACTGAAGCTTTCTTT. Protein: CASSEVTGVGTEAFF.